A selection of T cell receptor beta chains follows, all from one sample in a study of tumor-infiltrating lymphocytes in primary liver carcinoma. MiXCR, run by TCRdb on the multiplex PCR reads, gives a single entry per CDR3 protein. This sample has 90,000 to 100,000 distinct CDR3 sequences; around 63% occur once, and the top ten carry 9.5% to 10%. Material for sequencing was liver tumor tissue from sampling region 5. The receptors derive from a woman in her fifties or sixties with primary liver carcinoma and hepatitis B virus infection. The CDR3 runs from the conserved cysteine through the conserved F or W. Each record gives: CDR3 DNA, CDR3 protein, V gene, clone size, J gene, D gene. The D gene is left open where the match is weak. The size field is filled for only some rows; it gives once, few, many or a size class.

TGTGCCAGCAGCTTAGGCCTCCTCGCGGGAAGGAGCGAAGAGACCCAGTACTTC,CASSLGLLAGRSEETQYF,TRBV7-3,NA,TRBJ2-5,NA
TGTGCCAGCAGCCCTAGGGACAGGTGGAATGAGCAGTTCTTC,CASSPRDRWNEQFF,TRBV7-2,NA,TRBJ2-1,TRBD1
TGTACCAGCAGCTCCCGGGACGGGACCTACGAGCGGTACTTC,CTSSSRDGTYERYF,TRBV11-3,NA,TRBJ2-7,NA
TGTGCCAGCAGCTTATGCAGGGAGATCGATACGCAGCATTTT,CASSLCREIDTQHF,TRBV11-2,once,TRBJ1-5,NA
TGCGCCAGCAGACTTACTAGCGGGAGCGGCAATGAGCAGTTCTTC,CASRLTSGSGNEQFF,TRBV10-2,many,TRBJ2-1,TRBD2
TGTGGCAGCAGTTATACAGGGCTGGAGACCCAGTACTTC,CGSSYTGLETQYF,TRBV11-2,NA,TRBJ2-5,NA
TGTGCCAGCAGTGAAACTAGCGGGAGGCACGATGAGCAGTTCTTC,CASSETSGRHDEQFF,TRBV6-1,NA,TRBJ2-1,TRBD2
TGTGCCAGCAGTTACTCTCGGAGTAGCGTCTACGAGCAGTACTTC,CASSYSRSSVYEQYF,TRBV6-2/TRBV6-3,many,TRBJ2-7,NA
TGCACCAGCAGCTTGTATCCTAGCGGGACTTACAATGAGCAGTTCTTC,CTSSLYPSGTYNEQFF,TRBV5-1,NA,TRBJ2-1,TRBD2
TGTGCCAGCAGCTCCCGGACGGGGGCCGATGCGCAGCATTTT,CASSSRTGADAQHF,TRBV11-2,NA,TRBJ1-5,NA
TGTGCCAGCAGATTAGAAGCGGGATACAATGAGCAGTTCTTC,CASRLEAGYNEQFF,TRBV7-9,NA,TRBJ2-1,TRBD2
TGCAACGCCAGGCTCCTTGGGGGAGGACTAAGAGATACGCAATACTTT,CNARLLGGGLRDTQYF,TRBV29-1,NA,TRBJ2-3,NA
TGTGCCAACAGCTTAACTCCCGGGACTAATGGACACAATGAGCAGTTCTTC,CANSLTPGTNGHNEQFF,TRBV11-2,NA,TRBJ2-1,TRBD2
TGCGCCAACAGCTTGGCCCGGCAAGAGACCCGGTACTTC,CANSLARQETRYF,TRBV5-1,once,TRBJ2-5,NA
TGCGGCGCGCGGACAGGGAACACCGGGGGGCTGTTTTTT,CGARTGNTGGLFF,TRBV29-1,NA,TRBJ2-2,TRBD1
TGTGCCAGCAGTTTGCTAGCGGGGGAGAGCGATGAGCAGTTCTTC,CASSLLAGESDEQFF,TRBV12-3/TRBV12-4,many,TRBJ2-1,TRBD2
TGTGCCAGCAGCGCACAGACTAGCGGGCCCAAAGATACGCAGTATTTT,CASSAQTSGPKDTQYF,TRBV7-8,NA,TRBJ2-3,TRBD2
TGTGCCAGCAGCTTTAGCGGCCTCAGGACAGGGGGCGTCTCGTACTTC,CASSFSGLRTGGVSYF,TRBV11-2,many,TRBJ2-4,TRBD1
TGCGCCAGCATCCAAGAGCGGGTGGGGTCTGGGGCCAACGTCCTGACTTTC,CASIQERVGSGANVLTF,TRBV4-1,NA,TRBJ2-6,NA
TGTGGCAGCACCCGGACCATTGGAGGCGGTAACACCGGGGAGCTGTTTTTT,CGSTRTIGGGNTGELFF,TRBV5-4,NA,TRBJ2-2,NA
TGTGCCAGCAGCACTCGAACAACAGGACTACGCGAGCAGTACTTC,CASSTRTTGLREQYF,TRBV11-1,NA,TRBJ2-7,NA
TGTGCCAGCAGCAGACTAAACCACGAGGTTGCCAATGAGCAGTTCTTC,CASSRLNHEVANEQFF,TRBV11-2,NA,TRBJ2-1,NA
TGTGCCAGCAGTTGGCCGAGGGGCACCGGGGAGCTGTTTTTT,CASSWPRGTGELFF,TRBV28,many,TRBJ2-2,NA
TGTGCCTGGAGCGATTCACTAGGGCCGCAGTATTTT,CAWSDSLGPQYF,TRBV30,many,TRBJ2-3,NA
TGTGCCAGCAGCTTATCGGGTGACACCTACGAGCAGTACTTC,CASSLSGDTYEQYF,TRBV7-9,NA,TRBJ2-7,NA
TGCGTCAGCAGCATGGGCGGATCATCAAATGAAAAACTGTTTTTT,CVSSMGGSSNEKLFF,TRBV5-1,once,TRBJ1-4,NA
TGCAGTGCAGGGGCGAACACTGAAGCTTTCTTT,CSAGANTEAFF,TRBV20-1,NA,TRBJ1-1,NA
TGTGCCAGCAGTTTATTGGGGGGGAATAATGAAAAACTGTTTTTT,CASSLLGGNNEKLFF,TRBV28,NA,TRBJ1-4,NA
TGCAGCGTCACTAGCGGGTTGGGGGATACGCAGTATTTC,CSVTSGLGDTQYF,TRBV29-1,NA,TRBJ2-3,TRBD2
TGTGCCAGCAGCTTAGATAGGACTGGGGTAATGTTTTTT,CASSLDRTGVMFF,TRBV11-2,NA,TRBJ2-2,NA
TGTGCCAGCAGTTTCCTCGGGACAGAGCTAGCCAAAAACATTCAGTACTTC,CASSFLGTELAKNIQYF,TRBV28,many,TRBJ2-4,TRBD1
TGTGTCAGCATCTCCGCCTACGAGCAGTACTTC,CVSISAYEQYF,TRBV11-2,NA,TRBJ2-7,NA
TGTGCCAGCAGCTTGTTAGGCACCTCTAGCACAGATACGCAGTATTTT,CASSLLGTSSTDTQYF,TRBV5-6,medium-sized,TRBJ2-3,NA
TGTGCCAGCAGCTTAGGACTAGCGGCGAACACCGGGGAGCTGTTTTTT,CASSLGLAANTGELFF,TRBV5-6,NA,TRBJ2-2,TRBD2
TGTGCCAGCACCCAACGGAACTATGCTGATGAGCAGTTCTTC,CASTQRNYADEQFF,TRBV28,NA,TRBJ2-1,NA
TGTGCAAGCAGCCACGGACCCCGATACGGCTATGGCTACACCTTC,CASSHGPRYGYGYTF,TRBV6-6,NA,TRBJ1-2,NA
TGTGCCAGCAGCTCCAGCGCTAGCGGGGGTGTGAATGAGCAGTTCTTC,CASSSSASGGVNEQFF,TRBV7-8,NA,TRBJ2-1,TRBD2
TGTGCCAGCAGGCGCGGCAGAGCCCTCAATGAGCAGTTCTTC,CASRRGRALNEQFF,TRBV28,NA,TRBJ2-1,NA
TGTGCCAGCAGGTACTGGACAGACAGCCATGAGACCCAGTACTTC,CASRYWTDSHETQYF,TRBV6-1,NA,TRBJ2-5,NA
TGCAGCGTTGGATCGACAGTCTCTGGAAACACCATATATTTT,CSVGSTVSGNTIYF,TRBV29-1,many,TRBJ1-3,NA
TGTGCCAGCAGTGACAGACAGTATAGCGATCAGCCCCAGTATTTT,CASSDRQYSDQPQYF,TRBV6-1,NA,TRBJ2-3,NA